The following is a T cell receptor (beta chain) sequence with its context. This entry belongs to a study of blood T cell repertoires in COVID-19. As for the study in general: Italy, Spain and the United States were the sources of the convalescent and acute COVID-19 samples. Sources were T cells, B-cell-depleted T cells, or PBMCs; the material itself was cDNA or gDNA.

Authors' analysis steps: Counts of nucleated cells, estimated from reference gene primer amplification, were obtained. Profiled with immunoSEQ multiplex PCR; TCRdb holds only in-frame clones, not every one. The DNA gave D and trimming, while V, J and clone size come from that table. This sample has approximately 300,000 clones; around 87% occur once, and the top ten carry roughly 2.1%. The CDR3 is made up of 15 amino acids. Trimming pared 4 bases from V and 3 bases from J, leaving 12 bases between. The germline gives CDR1 SEHNR, CDR2 FQNEAQ (reference sequence). The TCR originated in a man between 18 and 29 years old with active or convalescent COVID-19. This chain links TRBV7-9 with TRBJ2-2; the D gene is possibly TRBD1 (6 bases). The specimen was peripheral blood. Here the CDR3 DNA reads TGTGCCAGCAGCTCCGGACAGCTGTACACCGGGGAGCTGTTTTTT. It is translated as CASSSGQLYTGELFF.